Described below is a single TCR beta chain sequence and its context. This clonotype has more than one count but fewer than ten. This receptor's antigen is unknown. Base qualities are not provided; no much larger clone lies one nucleotide away. Sequenced using an Illumina HiSeq 1500. The public reads were reprocessed in TCRdb via fastp at Q25 and MiXCR, keeping in-frame beta chains. Every entry covers one CDR3 protein and lists the most common genes and DNA from its rows. This sample is represented by about half a million distinct CDR3 sequences; 33% of them were singletons. The top ten clones comprise about a sixth of the sample. The data belong to a study of T cell repertoires in cytomegalovirus infection (dated by TCRdb to between 2018 and 2021). As for the study more broadly: Alongside well-studied HLA-B-restricted epitopes, the peptide stimulations were aimed at recently identified HLA-C-restricted CMV epitopes, whose presentation resists viral immunomodulation. Because public TCR beta signatures pointed to carriage of CMV infection together with the matching HLA type, the HLA type of each donor mattered for the analysis.

Overall study outcomes, separate from this receptor: Cumulative frequency of public TCR beta family members discriminated carriers of CMV infection plus the relevant HLA type in this cohort and an independent roughly 340-donor cohort. The ex vivo response was dominated by HLA-C-restricted CMV-specific TCR beta clonotypes, and the single most frequent clonotype in two of eight donors was supplied by these HLA-C-restricted clonotypes.

Per the germline V gene, SGHTA is the CDR1 and FQGNSA is the CDR2. The CDR3 numbers 17 residues from cysteine through phenylalanine. Only the CDR3 region is kept as DNA, spanning 51 bases read in frame from base 1. At the junction V is shortened by 7 bases and J by 5 bases; bases outside the gene matches: 13. The treatment or condition label for this specimen denotes: in vitro stimulation with specific CMV peptide epitopes to enrich CMV-specific T cells. The chain couples TRBV7-2 to TRBJ2-2; a stretch of 10 junction bases matches TRBD2. The source is a human donor in good health (CMV status not recorded). Some clones in this sample may be carry-over from other donors' samples. Material: cultured PBMCs, obtained from culture after CMV antigen stimulation. The CDR3 in this case is CASISNRLAGGTGELFF. The bases read TGTGCCAGCATCTCAAACCGATTAGCGGGAGGAACCGGGGAGCTGTTTTTT.